This T cell receptor (beta chain) came from a study of shared clonotypes between healthy human individuals. Generated by immunoSEQ multiplex PCR, the TCRdb table keeps only in-frame clones and is missing some. This table holds over a million clones, roughly 96% found once. Study conclusions and caveats: A handful of donors showed sharing of approximately 5% of naive CD4 clonotypes. Researchers found naive subsets generally carried larger estimated richness than memory subsets.

To note about this clone: The target antigen is unknown.

Germline CDR1 and CDR2: SGHNT and YENEEA. CDR3 length equals 15 residues. With V trimmed by 5 bases and J by 1 base, 3 bases remained unmatched. Only Caucasian adults living in Nashville, Tennessee served as donors. This sequence joins TRBV11-3 and TRBJ2-2, with 8 bases fitting TRBD1. The TCR originated in a man between 25 and 39 years old in good health. The sequenced material came from naive CD4+ T cells sorted from blood. Sample subset: CD45RA+ positively selected. The CDR3 DNA is TGTGCCAGCAGCGTGGGGACAGGGAACACCGGGGAGCTGTTTTTT. The encoded protein is CASSVGTGNTGELFF.